Sequencing of this T cell receptor beta chain was carried out in a study of PD-1 blockade in classical Hodgkin lymphoma. The V end lost 0 bases, the J end lost 1 base, and 10 bases lay between the germline ends. The length of the CDR3 is 16 residues. CDR1 is SGHRS and CDR2 is YFSETQ in the germline V gene. Study-wide points: According to reports, newly diagnosed patients had lower baseline TCR diversity than healthy donors, and relapsed/refractory patients had lower baseline TCR diversity still. Nivolumab initiated under 1 year post-ASCT led to patient exclusion.

In the case of this clone: Its target is unknown.

Time point denoted: cycle 4 day 1 (C4D1), after 5 to 7 weeks of nivolumab. After autologous stem cell transplantation all patients relapsed, and prior brentuximab vedotin exposure differed between cohorts. Classification of best responses gave complete response, partial response or progressive disease. Clones were read by immunoSEQ multiplex PCR, and TCRdb kept only the in-frame ones, dropping some. The sample comprises nearly 25,000 clones, around three quarters of which are singletons, and 25% to 30% rests with the top ten. V and J are TRBV5-1 and TRBJ2-2, with D unclear. This sequence originates from a human donor with classical Hodgkin lymphoma. The sample consisted of peripheral blood mononuclear cells (PBMCs), taken before the fourth cycle of nivolumab. The CDR3 nucleotides read TGCGCCAGCAGCTTGGCGCTTGACGGGAACACCGGGGAGCTGTTTTTT. Translated, it gives CASSLALDGNTGELFF.